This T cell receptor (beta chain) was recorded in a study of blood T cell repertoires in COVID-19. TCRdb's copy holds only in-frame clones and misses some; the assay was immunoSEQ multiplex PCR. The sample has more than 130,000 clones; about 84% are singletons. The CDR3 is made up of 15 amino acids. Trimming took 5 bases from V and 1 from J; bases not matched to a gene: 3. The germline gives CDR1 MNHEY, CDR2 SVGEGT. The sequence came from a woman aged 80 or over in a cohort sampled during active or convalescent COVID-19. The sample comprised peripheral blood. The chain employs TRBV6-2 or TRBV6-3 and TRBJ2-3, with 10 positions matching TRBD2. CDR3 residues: CASSHGLAGTDTQYF. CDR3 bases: TGTGCCAGCAGTCACGGACTAGCGGGCACAGATACGCAGTATTTT.